This TCR beta chain was recorded in a study of blood T cell repertoires in COVID-19. Background on the study: PBMCs, B-cell-depleted T cells, or T cells provided the cDNA or gDNA that made up the material.

This clone was picked up one time. Authors' processing steps: Reference gene primer amplification in the assay estimated nucleated cell counts. Sequenced by immunoSEQ multiplex PCR; TCRdb stores in-frame clones only, minus some. V and J calls and clone size are as listed in that table; D and trimming were resolved from the DNA. The sample contains some 110,000 clones, roughly nine tenths of which appear only once. The sequence derives from a human donor with active COVID-19. The donor label of this sample is uncertain. The sequenced material came from peripheral blood.

The CDR3 region is CASSSGGWNSPLHF. As DNA, the CDR3 is TGCGCCAGCAGCTCCGGAGGATGGAATTCACCCCTCCACTTT. The chain recombines TRBV5-1 with TRBJ1-6, with D uncertain. The V end was cut by 3 bases, the J end by 7 bases, with 11 bases between. CDR3 length: 14 residues. Germline assignment: CDR1 SGHRS and CDR2 YFSETQ.